This TCR beta chain is drawn from a study of shared clonotypes between healthy human individuals. This CDR3 contains 16 residues. J gave up 4 bases and V 2 bases, and 8 bases lay outside the gene matches. CDR1 is SGHRS, CDR2 YFSETQ, per germline. Deep was the level at which the assay was run. The authors distributed each subset's genomic DNA evenly over several immunoSEQ plates. The authors' processing: Junction-only sequences produced by ImmunoSEQ had no quality scores, so filtering differed. Sequenced by immunoSEQ multiplex PCR; TCRdb stores in-frame clones only, minus some. From that table come the V and J calls and clone size; the DNA was used to work out D and trimming. Among 450,000 to 600,000 clones, 70% to 80% were seen once, and the ten largest hold 10% to 15%.

This rearrangement joins TRBV5-1 to TRBJ2-2, with 7 bases identical to TRBD2. The origin of this receptor is a woman aged 40 to 50 in good health. Some clones in this sample may be carry-over from other donors' samples. Sequences were obtained from PBMCs. CDR3 protein: CASSFASASGTGELFF. Here the CDR3 DNA reads TGCGCCAGCAGCTTCGCCTCGGCTAGCGGCACCGGGGAGCTGTTTTTT.